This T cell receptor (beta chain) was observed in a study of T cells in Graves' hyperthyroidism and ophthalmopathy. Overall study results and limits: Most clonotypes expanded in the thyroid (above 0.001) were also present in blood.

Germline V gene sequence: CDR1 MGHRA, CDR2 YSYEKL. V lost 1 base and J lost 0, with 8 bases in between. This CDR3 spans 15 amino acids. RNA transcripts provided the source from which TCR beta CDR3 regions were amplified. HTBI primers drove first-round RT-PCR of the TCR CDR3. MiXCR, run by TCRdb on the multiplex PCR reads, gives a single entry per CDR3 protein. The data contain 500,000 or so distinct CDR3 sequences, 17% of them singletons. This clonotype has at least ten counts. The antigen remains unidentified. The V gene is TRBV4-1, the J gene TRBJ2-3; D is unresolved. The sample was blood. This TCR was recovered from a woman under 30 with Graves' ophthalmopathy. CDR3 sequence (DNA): TGCGCCAGCAGCCAAGTTCACAGAAGCACAGATACGCAGTATTTT. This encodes CASSQVHRSTDTQYF.